The clone carrying this T cell receptor beta chain appeared a few times. Its antigen remains unknown. These data originate in a study of shared clonotypes between healthy human individuals. Overall study findings and caveats: Of the naive CD4 clonotypes, roughly 5.5% were shared across several donors. Non-shared clonotypes had lower generation probabilities than clonotypes shared by all four sorted-subset donors.

A roughly 200 ng quantity of DNA, 25,000 to 35,000 T cell genomes, went into the sorted-subset replicate PCRs. This table comes from immunoSEQ multiplex PCR, and its TCRdb copy is limited to in-frame clones, with some not included. The sample consists of approximately 740,000 clones, around two thirds of them appearing once. Everyone who donated was a Caucasian adult who lived in Nashville, Tennessee. The CDR3 totals 14 residues. Trimming took off 0 bases at V and 0 bases at J, with 6 bases between the two ends. Germline V gene data show CDR1 as SGHDN and CDR2 as FVKESK. Sample: memory CD4+ T cells sorted from blood. Subset of the sample: CD45RA-negative fraction. The source is a woman in her 30s in good health. The chain recombines TRBV14 with TRBJ2-7, with D uncertain. The CDR3 loop reads CASSQENLSYEQYF. Written as DNA, the CDR3 is TGTGCCAGCAGCCAAGAAAATCTCTCCTACGAGCAGTACTTC.